These T cell receptor beta chains were read from a single sample in a study of Ad26.COV2.S vaccination and SARS-CoV-2 variants. TCRdb's table, derived via immunoSEQ multiplex PCR, lists solely in-frame clones and lacks some. The sample has around 270,000 clones, 87% seen once. The material sequenced was peripheral blood, taken in a trial of Ad26.COV2.S vaccine versus placebo. These TCRs come from a person aged 18 to 65 who received the Ad26.COV2.S COVID-19 vaccine or a placebo. CDR3s include the opening cysteine and the closing phenylalanine or tryptophan. The D gene is left open where the match is weak. Clone size is stated in some rows and not others, as once, few, many or a class when expanded.

clone size	D gene	J gene	V gene	CDR3 protein	CDR3 DNA
once	NA	TRBJ1-2	TRBV7-9	CASSLGGLLVGDGYTF	TGTGCCAGCAGCCTCGGGGGACTCCTGGTTGGCGATGGCTACACCTTC
NA	TRBD1	TRBJ2-3	TRBV9	CASSPYSGTGYTDTQYF	TGTGCCAGCAGCCCATACTCCGGGACAGGCTACACAGATACGCAGTATTTT
NA	TRBD1	TRBJ1-1	TRBV19	CASSIPPGTGRNTEAFF	TGTGCCAGTAGTATCCCACCTGGGACAGGGCGGAACACTGAAGCTTTCTTT
NA	NA	TRBJ1-2	TRBV19	CASSRVNYGYTF	TGTGCCAGTAGTCGCGTAAACTATGGCTACACCTTC
NA	NA	TRBJ2-3	TRBV7-3	CASSSRGQTVPTDTQYF	TGTGCCAGCAGCTCCAGAGGACAGACCGTCCCCACAGATACGCAGTATTTT
NA	NA	TRBJ1-4	TRBV6-2/TRBV6-3	CASSRTSEEKLFF	TGTGCCAGCAGTCGAACCTCCGAGGAAAAACTGTTTTTT
NA	TRBD1	TRBJ1-1	TRBV29-1	CSARTGGGTEAFF	TGCAGCGCCCGAACAGGGGGTGGCACTGAAGCTTTCTTT
NA	TRBD1	TRBJ1-2	TRBV6-2/TRBV6-3	CASSYARTGFSSYTF	TGTGCCAGCAGTTATGCCCGGACAGGGTTTAGTAGCTACACCTTC
NA	NA	TRBJ2-7	TRBV16	CASSQLRADREYF	TGTGCCAGCAGCCAATTGCGGGCGGATAGAGAGTACTTC
NA	TRBD1	TRBJ1-1	TRBV3-1/TRBV3-2	CASSQDTDRGSEAFF	TGTGCCAGCAGCCAAGATACAGACAGGGGGTCTGAAGCTTTCTTT
NA	TRBD2	TRBJ2-5	TRBV5-1	CASSPTSGSSETQYF	TGCGCCAGCTCCCCTACTAGCGGGAGCTCAGAGACCCAGTACTTC
NA	NA	TRBJ1-2	TRBV11-2	CASSNQGGDYGYTF	TGTGCCAGCAGCAACCAGGGAGGGGACTATGGCTACACCTTC
few	NA	TRBJ1-1	TRBV6-5	CASTADNTEAFF	TGTGCCAGCACGGCAGACAACACTGAAGCTTTCTTT
NA	NA	TRBJ1-1	TRBV30	CAWGFSLMNTEAFF	TGTGCCTGGGGGTTCAGTCTTATGAACACTGAAGCTTTCTTT
once	NA	TRBJ1-3	TRBV5-1	CASSLAAQTTSGNTIYF	TGCGCCAGCAGCTTGGCGGCGCAGACTACCTCTGGAAACACCATATATTTT
NA	NA	TRBJ1-2	TRBV18	CASSPAGQGLGYTF	TGTGCCAGCTCACCAGCGGGGCAGGGCCTTGGCTACACCTTC
NA	TRBD1	TRBJ1-2	TRBV4-3	CASSQDRGTGGVGYTF	TGCGCCAGCAGCCAAGATAGGGGAACAGGGGGCGTTGGCTACACCTTC
NA	TRBD1	TRBJ2-1	TRBV5-4	CASSTGGKSYNEQFF	TGTGCCAGCAGCACAGGGGGAAAGAGTTACAATGAGCAGTTCTTC
NA	NA	TRBJ2-1	TRBV7-8	CASSPYINEQFF	TGTGCCAGCAGCCCCTATATCAATGAGCAGTTCTTC
NA	NA	TRBJ2-3	TRBV11-2	CASSQAPAGAGTDTQYF	TGTGCCAGCAGCCAGGCTCCGGCGGGGGCTGGCACAGATACGCAGTATTTT
NA	TRBD1	TRBJ1-2	TRBV7-8	CASSLADRGKGGYTF	TGTGCCAGCAGCTTAGCGGACAGGGGGAAGGGGGGCTACACCTTC
NA	NA	TRBJ1-3	TRBV9	CASSSPSGHPPSGNTIYF	TGTGCCAGCAGCTCTCCCTCGGGACATCCACCCTCTGGAAACACCATATATTTT
NA	NA	TRBJ1-2	TRBV29-1	CSVPRGPREGPYGYTF	TGCAGCGTTCCCCGAGGGCCAAGGGAGGGACCCTATGGCTACACCTTC
NA	TRBD2	TRBJ2-3	TRBV6-2/TRBV6-3	CASSTATAGGHDTQYF	TGTGCCAGCAGTACCGCCACAGCGGGAGGGCACGATACGCAGTATTTT
NA	NA	TRBJ1-1	TRBV9	CASSPALGTEAFF	TGTGCCAGCAGCCCGGCTTTGGGCACTGAAGCTTTCTTT
NA	NA	TRBJ1-1	TRBV18	CASSPGRGAYTEAFF	TGTGCCAGCTCACCAGGCCGCGGCGCGTATACTGAAGCTTTCTTT
NA	NA	TRBJ2-1	TRBV2	CASRSRGKSNEQFF	TGTGCCAGCAGGAGTCGGGGGAAATCGAATGAGCAGTTCTTC
few	TRBD1	TRBJ1-4	TRBV7-9	CASSSWDRDRGKLFF	TGTGCCAGCAGTTCTTGGGACAGGGACCGCGGAAAACTGTTTTTT
once	NA	TRBJ1-6	TRBV6-5	CASTHGVNSPLHF	TGTGCCAGCACTCATGGGGTCAATTCACCCCTCCACTTT
NA	NA	TRBJ2-1	TRBV14	CASSLLRQFPPYNEQFF	TGTGCCAGCAGCCTCCTACGACAGTTCCCTCCCTACAATGAGCAGTTCTTC
NA	TRBD2	TRBJ2-2	TRBV2	CASSEGEGREAGELFF	TGTGCCAGCAGTGAAGGGGAGGGACGTGAAGCCGGGGAGCTGTTTTTT
NA	NA	TRBJ1-4	TRBV6-2/TRBV6-3	CASSDIGIFEKLFF	TGTGCCAGCAGCGATATTGGGATTTTCGAAAAACTGTTTTTT
once	TRBD1	TRBJ1-1	TRBV7-3	CASSEQGDTEAFF	TGTGCCAGCAGCGAACAGGGGGACACTGAAGCTTTCTTT
NA	NA	TRBJ2-3	TRBV4-2	CASSQDRDTQYF	TGTGCCAGCAGCCAAGATCGAGATACGCAGTATTTT
NA	TRBD1	TRBJ2-1	TRBV5-1	CASSLEGTAYNEQFF	TGCGCCAGCAGCTTGGAAGGGACAGCTTACAATGAGCAGTTCTTC
NA	NA	TRBJ2-5	TRBV7-2	CASSKYQETQYF	TGTGCCAGCAGCAAATACCAAGAGACCCAGTACTTC
NA	NA	TRBJ2-3	TRBV7-2	CASSLDRDTQYF	TGTGCCAGCAGCTTAGACCGCGATACGCAGTATTTT
NA	TRBD1	TRBJ1-5	TRBV24-1	CATSDQGAGNQPQHF	TGTGCCACCAGTGATCAGGGGGCTGGCAATCAGCCCCAGCATTTT
NA	TRBD1	TRBJ2-1	TRBV9	CASSPVVGQGHNEQFF	TGTGCCAGCAGCCCTGTGGTGGGACAGGGACACAATGAGCAGTTCTTC
few	TRBD2	TRBJ2-1	TRBV29-1	CSVFGTSGKSQFF	TGCAGCGTTTTTGGGACTAGCGGGAAGTCACAGTTCTTC
NA	NA	TRBJ2-2	TRBV7-9	CAGEGVTGELFF	TGTGCCGGTGAGGGGGTTACCGGGGAGCTGTTTTTT
few	NA	TRBJ1-3	TRBV6-1	CASSEALQPYSGNTIYF	TGTGCCAGCAGTGAAGCGCTTCAGCCATACTCTGGAAACACCATATATTTT
NA	NA	TRBJ2-1	TRBV6-5	CASSYRSSSYNEQFF	TGTGCCAGCAGTTATCGATCTAGTTCATACAATGAGCAGTTCTTC
NA	TRBD2	TRBJ2-7	TRBV11-1	CASSLGRGSSYEQYF	TGTGCCAGCAGCTTGGGGCGGGGGAGCTCCTACGAGCAGTACTTC
NA	NA	TRBJ1-2	TRBV19	CASSPPGVRSNYGYTF	TGTGCCAGTAGCCCCCCCGGGGTTAGATCTAACTATGGCTACACCTTC